This T cell receptor (beta chain) was captured by sequencing in a study of shared clonotypes between healthy human individuals. About this clone: The antigen is unknown. Other DNA sequences within the sample encode an identical CDR3.

Study-wide points: Tissues were not sampled, only blood, and their repertoires likely differ. The genetic and exposure-history diversity represented was limited by few donors.

CDR3 length: 13 amino acids. The germline V and J ends were trimmed by 4 bases and 3 bases, with 5 bases remaining between them. Germline V gene sequence: CDR1 SGHRS, CDR2 YFSETQ. Libraries were prepared by immunoSEQ multiplex PCR; TCRdb keeps only in-frame clonotypes and omits some of them. The top ten clones hold over 0.12% of a sample with millions of clones, 90% to 95% of them seen once. V is TRBV5-1 and J is TRBJ2-6; D is ambiguous. The sequencing input was naive CD4+ T cells sorted from blood. Subset reported: CD45RA+ positively selected. This clonotype was sampled from a man aged 18-30 years in good health. This CDR3 reads CASSPSGANVLTF. CDR3 in DNA: TGCGCCAGCAGCCCTAGTGGGGCCAACGTCCTGACTTTC.